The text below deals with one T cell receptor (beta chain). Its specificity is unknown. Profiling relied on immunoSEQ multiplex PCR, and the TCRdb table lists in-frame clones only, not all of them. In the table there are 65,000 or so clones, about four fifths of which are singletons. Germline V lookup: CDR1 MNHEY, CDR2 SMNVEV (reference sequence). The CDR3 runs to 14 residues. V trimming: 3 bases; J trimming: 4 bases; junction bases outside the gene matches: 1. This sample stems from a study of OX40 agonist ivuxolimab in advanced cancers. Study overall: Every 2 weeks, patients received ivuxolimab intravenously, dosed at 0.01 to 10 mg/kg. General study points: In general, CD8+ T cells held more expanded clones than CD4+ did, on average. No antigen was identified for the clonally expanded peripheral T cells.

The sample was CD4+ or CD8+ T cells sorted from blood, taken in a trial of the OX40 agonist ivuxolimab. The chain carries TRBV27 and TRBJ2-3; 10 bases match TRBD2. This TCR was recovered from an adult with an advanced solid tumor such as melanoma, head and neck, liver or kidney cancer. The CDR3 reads CASSFLAGADTQYF. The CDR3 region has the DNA TGTGCCAGCAGTTTCCTAGCGGGAGCAGATACGCAGTATTTT.